By share of the sample, the clone carrying this T cell receptor beta chain is medium-sized (0.01 to 0.1%). Its antigen is not known. This specimen belongs to a study of vaccination and CD4 T cells after COVID-19. As for treatment: roughly 11-day PBMC culture with coronavirus spike peptide pools or control peptides (ViraFEST assay). The Oncomine TCR Beta short-read assay was applied to DNA of cultured CD4+ T cells. A single record per CDR3 protein comes from TCRdb applying MiXCR to the PCR reads. Among more than 15,000 distinct CDR3 sequences, 29% were seen once, and the ten largest hold over 15%. The receptor's source is a human donor with COVID-19. Sequencing used cultured CD4+ T cells from blood.

The CDR3 loop is CASSYSSGAGYTF. The CDR3 bases are TGTGCCAGCAGTTACTCGAGCGGGGCTGGCTACACCTTC. V is TRBV6-5 and J is TRBJ1-2; D may be TRBD1 (5 bases). The CDR3 is made up of 13 amino acids. The germline gives CDR1 MNHEY, CDR2 SVGAGI. The V gene lost 0 bases and the J gene lost 7 bases, with 9 bases spanning the gap.